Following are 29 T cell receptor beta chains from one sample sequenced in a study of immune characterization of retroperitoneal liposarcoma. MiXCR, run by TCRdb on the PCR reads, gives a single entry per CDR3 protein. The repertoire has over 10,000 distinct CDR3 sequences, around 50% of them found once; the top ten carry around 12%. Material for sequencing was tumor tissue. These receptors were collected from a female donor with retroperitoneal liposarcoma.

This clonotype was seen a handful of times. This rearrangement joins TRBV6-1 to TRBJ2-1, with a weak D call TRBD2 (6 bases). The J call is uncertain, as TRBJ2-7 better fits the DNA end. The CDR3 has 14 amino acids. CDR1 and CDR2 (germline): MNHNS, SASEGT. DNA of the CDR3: TGTGCCAGTTGGAGGGGAAGGACTAATTACGAGCAGTACTTC. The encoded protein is CASWRGRTNYEQYF.

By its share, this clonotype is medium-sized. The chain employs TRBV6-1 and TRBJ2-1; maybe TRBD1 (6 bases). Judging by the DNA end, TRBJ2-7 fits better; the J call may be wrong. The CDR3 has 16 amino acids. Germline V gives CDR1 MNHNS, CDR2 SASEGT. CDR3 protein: CASSLPAGTGWYEQYF. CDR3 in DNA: TGTGCCAGCAGTTTGCCCGCCGGTACAGGGTGGTACGAGCAGTACTTC.

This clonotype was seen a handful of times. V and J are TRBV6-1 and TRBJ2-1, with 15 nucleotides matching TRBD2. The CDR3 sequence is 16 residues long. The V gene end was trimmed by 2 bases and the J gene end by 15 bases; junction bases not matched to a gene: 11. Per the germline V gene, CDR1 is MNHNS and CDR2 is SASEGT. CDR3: CASSESRGTSGGRRFF. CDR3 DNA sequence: TGTGCCAGCAGTGAAAGTAGGGGGACTAGCGGGGGGAGACGGTTCTTC.

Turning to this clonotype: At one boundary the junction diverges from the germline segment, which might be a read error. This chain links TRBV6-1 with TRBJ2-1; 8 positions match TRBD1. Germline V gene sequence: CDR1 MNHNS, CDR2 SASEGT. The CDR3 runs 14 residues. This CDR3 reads CAGRRTGIVDTQFF. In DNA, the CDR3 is TGTGCCGGCAGAAGGACAGGGATTGTGGACACCCAGTTCTTC.

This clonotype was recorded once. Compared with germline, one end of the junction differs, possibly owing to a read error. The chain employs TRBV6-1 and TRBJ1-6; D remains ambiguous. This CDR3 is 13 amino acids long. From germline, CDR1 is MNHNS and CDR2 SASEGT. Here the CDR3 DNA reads TGTGCCAGCAGTGACAGTTATAATTCACCCCCCCACTTT. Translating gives CASSDSYNSPPHF.

The CDR3 is CASSGGKKTQYF. The CDR3 DNA reads TGTGCCAGCAGCGGGGGAAAGAAGACCCAGTACTTC. The chain couples TRBV27 to TRBJ2-1, with D tentatively TRBD2 (6 bases). The J call may not be correct, given that the DNA end is closer to TRBJ2-5. The CDR3 has 12 residues. CDR1 is MNHEY, CDR2 SMNVEV, per germline (reference sequence).

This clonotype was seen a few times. CDR3 bases: TGTGCCAGCAGTGAATTGGAAGGTGACACCGGGGAGCTGTTTTTT. Translated: CASSELEGDTGELFF. This rearrangement joins TRBV6-1 to TRBJ2-2; the D is unclear. This CDR3 has 15 residues. Per germline, CDR1 MNHNS and CDR2 SASEGT. Trimming removed 2 bases at V and 3 bases at J, with 10 bases between.

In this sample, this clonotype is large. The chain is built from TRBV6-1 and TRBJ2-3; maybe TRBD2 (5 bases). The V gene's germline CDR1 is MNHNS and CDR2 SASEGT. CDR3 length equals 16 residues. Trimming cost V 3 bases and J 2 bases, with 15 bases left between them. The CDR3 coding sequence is TGTGCCAGCAGTGATATAAGGCGGGTGAACACAGATACGCAGTATTTT. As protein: CASSDIRRVNTDTQYF.

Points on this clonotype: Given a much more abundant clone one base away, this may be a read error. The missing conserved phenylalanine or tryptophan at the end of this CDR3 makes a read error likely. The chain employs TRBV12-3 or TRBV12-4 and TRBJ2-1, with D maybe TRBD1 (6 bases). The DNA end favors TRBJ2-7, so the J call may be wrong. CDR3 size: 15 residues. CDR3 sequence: CASSLPTGSSYEQYL. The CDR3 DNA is TGTGCCAGCAGTCTCCCGACAGGAAGCTCCTACGAGCAGTACTTA.

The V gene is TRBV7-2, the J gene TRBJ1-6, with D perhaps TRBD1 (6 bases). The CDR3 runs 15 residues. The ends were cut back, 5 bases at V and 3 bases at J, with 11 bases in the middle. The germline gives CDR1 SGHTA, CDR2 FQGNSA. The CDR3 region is CASSPQGDYNSPLHF. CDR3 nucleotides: TGTGCCAGCAGCCCACAGGGCGACTATAATTCACCCCTCCACTTT.

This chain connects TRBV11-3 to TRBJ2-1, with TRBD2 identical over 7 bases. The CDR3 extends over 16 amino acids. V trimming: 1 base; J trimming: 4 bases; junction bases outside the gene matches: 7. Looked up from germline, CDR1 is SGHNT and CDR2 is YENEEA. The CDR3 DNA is TGTGCCAGCAGCTTAGGGGGACTACCTTCATACAATGAGCAGTTCTTC. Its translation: CASSLGGLPSYNEQFF.

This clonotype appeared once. CDR3 protein: CASSASGGGSYEQYF. The CDR3 region has the DNA TGTGCCAGCAGTGCCAGTGGGGGGGGCTCCTACGAGCAGTACTTC. The chain combines TRBV6-1 with TRBJ2-7; 7 bases map to TRBD2. This CDR3 spans 15 amino acids. The V gene's germline CDR1 is MNHNS and CDR2 SASEGT. J was trimmed by 0 bases and V by 4 bases; bases with no gene match: 6.

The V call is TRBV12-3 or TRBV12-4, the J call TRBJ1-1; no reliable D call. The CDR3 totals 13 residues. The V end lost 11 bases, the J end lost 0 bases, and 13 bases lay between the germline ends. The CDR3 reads CALPEGLNTEAFF. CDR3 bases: TGTGCCCTCCCGGAAGGGTTGAACACTGAAGCTTTCTTT.

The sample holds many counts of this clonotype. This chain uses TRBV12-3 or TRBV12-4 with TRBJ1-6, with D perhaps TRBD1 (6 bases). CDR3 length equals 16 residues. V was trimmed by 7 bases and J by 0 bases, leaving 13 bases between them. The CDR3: CASTKGGSSYNSPLHF. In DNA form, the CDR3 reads TGTGCCAGCACCAAGGGGGGTAGCTCCTATAATTCACCCCTCCACTTT.

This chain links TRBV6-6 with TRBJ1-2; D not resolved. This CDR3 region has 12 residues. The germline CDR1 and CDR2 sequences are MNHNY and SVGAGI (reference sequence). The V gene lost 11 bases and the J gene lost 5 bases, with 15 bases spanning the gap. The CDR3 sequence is CAFDRGRYGYTF. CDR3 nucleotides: TGTGCCTTTGACCGGGGAAGGTATGGCTACACCTTC.

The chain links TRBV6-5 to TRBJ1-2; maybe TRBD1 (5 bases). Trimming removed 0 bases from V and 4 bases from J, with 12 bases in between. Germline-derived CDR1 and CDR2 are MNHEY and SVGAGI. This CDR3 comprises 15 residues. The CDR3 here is CASSYSLRGLYGYTF. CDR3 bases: TGTGCCAGCAGTTACTCGCTCCGGGGCCTCTATGGCTACACCTTC.

The CDR3 protein is CASSPHGTDTQYF. For the CDR3, the DNA is TGTGCCAGCAGCCCGCACGGCACAGATACGCAGTATTTT. V gene TRBV11-3 combines with J gene TRBJ2-3; D is undetermined. Deletions cut 5 bases from V and 1 base from J, with 7 bases between. Germline CDR1 SGHNT, CDR2 YENEEA. This CDR3 comprises 13 residues.

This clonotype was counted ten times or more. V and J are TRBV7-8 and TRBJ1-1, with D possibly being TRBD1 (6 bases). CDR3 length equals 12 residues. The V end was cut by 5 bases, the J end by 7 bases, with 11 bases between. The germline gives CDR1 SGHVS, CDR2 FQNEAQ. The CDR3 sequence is CASSRDTDEAFF. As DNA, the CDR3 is TGTGCCAGCAGCCGGGACACAGATGAAGCTTTCTTT.

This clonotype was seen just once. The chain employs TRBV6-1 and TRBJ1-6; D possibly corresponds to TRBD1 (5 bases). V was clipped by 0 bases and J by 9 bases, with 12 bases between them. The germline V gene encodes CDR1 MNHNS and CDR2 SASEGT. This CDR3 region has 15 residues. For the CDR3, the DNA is TGTGCCAGCAGTGAAGCTCCGGCCGGGGGTTCACCCCTCCACTTT. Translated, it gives CASSEAPAGGSPLHF.

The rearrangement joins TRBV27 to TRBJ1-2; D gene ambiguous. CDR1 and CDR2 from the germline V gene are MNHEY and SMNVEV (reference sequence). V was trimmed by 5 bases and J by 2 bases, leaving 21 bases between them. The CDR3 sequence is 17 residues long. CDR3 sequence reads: CASSPSQNPHGNYGYTF. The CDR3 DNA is TGTGCCAGCAGTCCCTCGCAGAATCCGCACGGAAACTATGGCTACACCTTC.

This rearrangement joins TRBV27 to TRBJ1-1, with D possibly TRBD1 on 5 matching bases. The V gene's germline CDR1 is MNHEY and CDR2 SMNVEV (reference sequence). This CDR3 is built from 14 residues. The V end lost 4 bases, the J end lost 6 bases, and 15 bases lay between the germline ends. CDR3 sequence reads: CASSSPAQTAEAFF. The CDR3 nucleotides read TGTGCCAGCAGTTCTCCTGCCCAGACAGCTGAAGCTTTCTTT.

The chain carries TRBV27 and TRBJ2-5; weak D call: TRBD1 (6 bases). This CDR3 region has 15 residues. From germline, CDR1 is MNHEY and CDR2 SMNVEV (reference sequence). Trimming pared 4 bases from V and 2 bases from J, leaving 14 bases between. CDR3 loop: CASSSWGPDQETQYF. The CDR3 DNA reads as TGTGCCAGCAGTTCATGGGGGCCAGATCAAGAGACCCAGTACTTC.

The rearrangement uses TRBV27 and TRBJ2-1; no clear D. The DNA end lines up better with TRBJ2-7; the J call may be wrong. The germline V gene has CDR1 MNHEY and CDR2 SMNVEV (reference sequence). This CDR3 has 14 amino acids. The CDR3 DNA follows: TGTGCCAGCAGTAAGCGACCGAGTTCCTACGAGCAGTACTTC. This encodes CASSKRPSSYEQYF.

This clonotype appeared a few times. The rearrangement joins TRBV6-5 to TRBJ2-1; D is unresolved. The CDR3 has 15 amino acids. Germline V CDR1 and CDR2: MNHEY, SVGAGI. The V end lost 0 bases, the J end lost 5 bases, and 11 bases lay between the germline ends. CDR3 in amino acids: CASSYSARANNEQFF. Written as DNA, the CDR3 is TGTGCCAGCAGTTACTCGGCTAGAGCGAACAATGAGCAGTTCTTC.

The CDR3 DNA sequence: TGTGCCAGCAAAAGGAGGGCCGGGAGCACAGATACGCAGTATTTT. Residues: CASKRRAGSTDTQYF. The chain employs TRBV7-2 and TRBJ2-3; D is perhaps TRBD2 (6 bases). Germline assignment: CDR1 SGHTA and CDR2 FQGNSA. V was cut by 7 bases and J by 0 bases, with 14 bases left in between. The CDR3 runs to 15 residues. Looking up the rest from reference TRBV7-2 and TRBJ2-3 gives the full variable domain: GAGVSQSPSNKVTEKGKDVELRCDPISGHTALYWYRQSLGQGLEFLIYFQGNSAPDKSGLPSDRFSAERTGGSVSTLTIQRTQQEDSAVYLCASKRRAGSTDTQYFGPGTRLTVL.

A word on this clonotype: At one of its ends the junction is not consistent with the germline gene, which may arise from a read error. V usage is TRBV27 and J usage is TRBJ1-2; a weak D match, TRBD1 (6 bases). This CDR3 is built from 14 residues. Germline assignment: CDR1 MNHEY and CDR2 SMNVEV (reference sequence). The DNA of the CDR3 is TGTGCCAACAGTTTACTAACAGGGAAAACCGGCTACACCTTC. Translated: CANSLLTGKTGYTF.

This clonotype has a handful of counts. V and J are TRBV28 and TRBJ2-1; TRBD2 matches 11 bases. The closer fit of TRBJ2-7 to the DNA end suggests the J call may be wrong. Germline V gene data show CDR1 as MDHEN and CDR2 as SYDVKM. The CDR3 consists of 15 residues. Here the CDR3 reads CASSSAGLAVYEQYF. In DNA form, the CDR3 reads TGTGCCAGCAGCTCCGCGGGACTAGCGGTCTACGAGCAGTACTTC.

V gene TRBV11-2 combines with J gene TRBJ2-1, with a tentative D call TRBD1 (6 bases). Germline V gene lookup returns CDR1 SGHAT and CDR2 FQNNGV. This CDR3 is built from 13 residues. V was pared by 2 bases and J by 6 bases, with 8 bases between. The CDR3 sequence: CASSLLQGNEQFF. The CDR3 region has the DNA TGTGCCAGCAGCTTATTACAGGGCAATGAGCAGTTCTTC. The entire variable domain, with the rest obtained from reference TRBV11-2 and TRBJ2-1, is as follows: EAGVAQSPRYKIIEKRQSVAFWCNPISGHATLYWYQQILGQGPKLLIQFQNNGVVDDSQLPKDRFSAERLKGVDSTLKIQPAKLEDSAVYLCASSLLQGNEQFFGPGTRLTVL.

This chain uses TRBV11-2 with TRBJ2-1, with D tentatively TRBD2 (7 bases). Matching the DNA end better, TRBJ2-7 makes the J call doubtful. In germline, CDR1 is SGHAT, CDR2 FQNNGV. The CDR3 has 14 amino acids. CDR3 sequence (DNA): TGTGCCAGCAGTTCTAGGGGGGGCACATACGAGCAGTACTTC. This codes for CASSSRGGTYEQYF.